This TCR beta chain emerged from a study of T cell repertoires in cytomegalovirus infection. Study overall: CMV infection plus the matching HLA type was flagged by public TCR beta signatures.

The CDR3 has 15 amino acids. The germline V gene has CDR1 KGHDR and CDR2 SFDVKD. V lost 4 bases and J 7 bases, leaving 16 bases between the germline ends. TCRdb re-analysed the reads in MiXCR, keeping a single row per CDR3 protein. The sample lists hundreds of thousands of distinct CDR3 sequences; about 30% were seen once. Study outcomes and limitations: Ex vivo, HLA-C-restricted CMV-specific TCR beta clonotypes prevailed over the rest of the response.

On this clonotype itself: Its specificity is not known.

V and J are TRBV24-1 and TRBJ2-1; the D is unclear. The sequence was obtained from a human donor in good health (CMV status not recorded). Some clones in this sample may be carry-over from other donors' samples. The sequences come from cultured PBMCs, collected from culture after CMV antigen stimulation. The CDR3 sequence: CATSDPTKEQNEQFF. Written as DNA, the CDR3 is TGTGCCACCAGTGACCCCACGAAGGAACAAAATGAGCAGTTCTTC.